This T cell receptor beta chain derives from a study of cytomegalovirus exposure and HLA in healthy donors. Study-level findings and limits: A subsequent analysis found that TCR clusters from the first cohort also tended to co-occur in the approximately 130 validation repertoires, with roughly 95% of cluster scores above 0.

Produced via immunoSEQ multiplex PCR; TCRdb's table is partial and in-frame only. The table has 150,000 to 200,000 clones, about 82% seen once. Notes on this clone: Its target is unknown.

The sequence was collected from a woman younger than 35 in good health and CMV-seronegative. The sequenced sample consisted of PBMCs.

The DNA of the CDR3 is TGTGCCATCCGACAAAGTCAAATGAACACTGAAGCTTTCTTT. Amino acid sequence: CAIRQSQMNTEAFF. This chain links TRBV19 with TRBJ1-1; D gene unclear. Trimming removed 10 bases from V and 0 bases from J, with 15 bases in between. There are 14 residues in the CDR3. Germline V gene sequence: CDR1 LNHDA, CDR2 SQIVND (reference sequence).